The T cell receptor beta chain under discussion was sequenced for a study of CD4 T cells in relation to SARS-CoV-2 and coronaviruses. The wider study: Convalescent patients had median age roughly 37 years, range about 21 to 80.

About 10^5 naive or memory CD4+ cells were cultured with CEF peptides for nine to ten days. Trimming pared 7 bases from V and 0 bases from J, leaving 7 bases between. The CDR3 consists of 12 residues. Germline V gene lookup returns CDR1 SNHLY and CDR2 FYNNEI. The method was immunoSEQ multiplex PCR; TCRdb's version includes in-frame clones alone and lacks a portion of them. The sample lists just over 35,000 clones; approximately 83% were seen once. Findings of the study overall: Samples before the pandemic and after infection were not matched within any donor.

Regarding this clone: Its specificity is not known.

The source is an adult with COVID-19. Input material: naive CD4+ T cells from PBMCs, cultured in vitro. Subset indicated: naive CD4+ T cells isolated by negative enrichment. The chain joins TRBV2 to TRBJ2-7, with unresolved D. CDR3 bases: TGTGCCAGCAAGGTCTACTCCTACGAGCAGTACTTC. Its translation: CASKVYSYEQYF.